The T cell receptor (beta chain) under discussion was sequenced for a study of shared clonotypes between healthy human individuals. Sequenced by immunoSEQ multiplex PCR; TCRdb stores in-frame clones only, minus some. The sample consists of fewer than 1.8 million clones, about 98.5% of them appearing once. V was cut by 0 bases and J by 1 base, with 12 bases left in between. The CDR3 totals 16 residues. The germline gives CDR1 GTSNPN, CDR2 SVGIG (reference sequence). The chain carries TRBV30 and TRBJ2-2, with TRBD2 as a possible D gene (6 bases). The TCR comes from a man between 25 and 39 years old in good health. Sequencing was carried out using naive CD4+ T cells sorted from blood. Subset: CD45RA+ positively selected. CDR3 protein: CAWSVRLGGNTGELFF. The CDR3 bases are TGTGCCTGGAGTGTACGATTGGGGGGGAACACCGGGGAGCTGTTTTTT.